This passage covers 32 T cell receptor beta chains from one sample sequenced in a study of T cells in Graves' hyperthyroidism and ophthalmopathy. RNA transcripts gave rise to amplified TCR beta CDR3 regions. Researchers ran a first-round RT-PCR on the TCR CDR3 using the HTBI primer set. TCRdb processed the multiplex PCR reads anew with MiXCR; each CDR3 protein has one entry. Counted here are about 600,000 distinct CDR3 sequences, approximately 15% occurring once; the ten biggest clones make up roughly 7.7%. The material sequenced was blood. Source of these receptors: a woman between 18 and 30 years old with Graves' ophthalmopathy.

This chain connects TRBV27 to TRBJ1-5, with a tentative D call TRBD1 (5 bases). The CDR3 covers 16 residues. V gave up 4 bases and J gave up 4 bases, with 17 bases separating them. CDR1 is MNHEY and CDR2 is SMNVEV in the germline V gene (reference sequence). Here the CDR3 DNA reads TGTGCCAGCAGTTGGTCCGGGACCAACGGGAATCAGCCCCAGCATTTT. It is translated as CASSWSGTNGNQPQHF.

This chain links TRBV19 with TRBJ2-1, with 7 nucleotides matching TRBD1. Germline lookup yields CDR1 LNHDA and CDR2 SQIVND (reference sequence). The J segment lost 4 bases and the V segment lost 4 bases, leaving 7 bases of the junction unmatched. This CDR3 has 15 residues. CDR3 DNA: TGTGCCAGTAGTACTCCTGGACAGGCGTACAATGAGCAGTTCTTC. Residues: CASSTPGQAYNEQFF.

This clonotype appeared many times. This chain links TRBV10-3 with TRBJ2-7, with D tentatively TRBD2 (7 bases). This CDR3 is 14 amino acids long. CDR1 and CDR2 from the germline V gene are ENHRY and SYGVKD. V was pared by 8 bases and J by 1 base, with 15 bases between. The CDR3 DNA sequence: TGTGCCATCCGCGGGGGCCAACCGTCCTACGAGCAGTACTTC. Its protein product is CAIRGGQPSYEQYF.

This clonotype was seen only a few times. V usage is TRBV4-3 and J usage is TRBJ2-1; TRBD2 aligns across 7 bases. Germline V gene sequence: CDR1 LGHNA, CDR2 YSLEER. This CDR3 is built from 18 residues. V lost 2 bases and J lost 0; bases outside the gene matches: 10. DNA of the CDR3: TGCGCCAGCAGCCAACTAGGAACTAGCGCCAGCTCCTACAATGAGCAGTTCTTC. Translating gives CASSQLGTSASSYNEQFF.

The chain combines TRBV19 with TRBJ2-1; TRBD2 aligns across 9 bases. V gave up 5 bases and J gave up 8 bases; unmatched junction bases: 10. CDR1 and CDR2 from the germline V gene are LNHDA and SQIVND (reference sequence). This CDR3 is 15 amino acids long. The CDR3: CASSVAGGFRDEQFF. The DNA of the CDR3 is TGTGCCAGTAGTGTCGCGGGGGGGTTTAGGGATGAGCAGTTCTTC.

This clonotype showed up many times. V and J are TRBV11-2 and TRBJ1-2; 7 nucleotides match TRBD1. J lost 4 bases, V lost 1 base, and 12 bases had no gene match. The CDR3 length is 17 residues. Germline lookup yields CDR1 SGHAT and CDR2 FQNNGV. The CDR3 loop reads CASSLAPDRADFYGYTF. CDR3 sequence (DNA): TGTGCCAGCAGCTTAGCCCCTGACAGGGCCGATTTCTATGGCTACACCTTC.

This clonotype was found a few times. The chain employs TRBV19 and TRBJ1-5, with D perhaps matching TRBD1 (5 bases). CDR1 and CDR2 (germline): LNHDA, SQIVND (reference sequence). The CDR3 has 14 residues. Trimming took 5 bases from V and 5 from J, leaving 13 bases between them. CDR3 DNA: TGTGCCAGTAGTCCAAGGGGTTGGGATCAGCCCCAGCATTTT. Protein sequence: CASSPRGWDQPQHF.

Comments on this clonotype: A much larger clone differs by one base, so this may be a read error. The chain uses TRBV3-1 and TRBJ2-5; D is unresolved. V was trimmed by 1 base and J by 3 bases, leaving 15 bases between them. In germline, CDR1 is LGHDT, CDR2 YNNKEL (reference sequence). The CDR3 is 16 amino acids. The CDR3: CASSQVGSRIEETQYF. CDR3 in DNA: TGTGCCAGCAGCCAAGTGGGGTCCAGGATTGAAGAGACCCAGTACTTC.

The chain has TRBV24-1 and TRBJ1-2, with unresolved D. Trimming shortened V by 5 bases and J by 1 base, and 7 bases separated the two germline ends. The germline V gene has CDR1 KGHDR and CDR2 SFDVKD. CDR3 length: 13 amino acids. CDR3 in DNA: TGTGCCACCAGTGTTGAGGATAACTATGGCTACACCTTC. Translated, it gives CATSVEDNYGYTF.

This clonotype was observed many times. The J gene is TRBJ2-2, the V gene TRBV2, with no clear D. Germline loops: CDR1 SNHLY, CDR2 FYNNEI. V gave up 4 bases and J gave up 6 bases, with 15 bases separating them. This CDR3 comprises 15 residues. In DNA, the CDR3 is TGTGCCAGCAGTGCCCAGAGCGCTAGGGCCGGGGAGCTGTTTTTT. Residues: CASSAQSARAGELFF. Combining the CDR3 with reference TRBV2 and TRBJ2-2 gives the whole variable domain EPEVTQTPSHQVTQMGQEVILRCVPISNHLYFYWYRQILGQKVEFLVSFYNNEISEKSEIFDDQFSVERPDGSNFTLKIRSTKLEDSAMYFCASSAQSARAGELFFGEGSRLTVL.

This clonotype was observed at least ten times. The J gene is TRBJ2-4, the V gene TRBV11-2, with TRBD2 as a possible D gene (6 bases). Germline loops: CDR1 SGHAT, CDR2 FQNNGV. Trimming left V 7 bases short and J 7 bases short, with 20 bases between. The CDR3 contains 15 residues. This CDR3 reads CASTPSAGIVNIQYF. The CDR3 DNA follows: TGTGCCAGCACTCCCAGTGCGGGAATAGTGAACATTCAGTACTTC.

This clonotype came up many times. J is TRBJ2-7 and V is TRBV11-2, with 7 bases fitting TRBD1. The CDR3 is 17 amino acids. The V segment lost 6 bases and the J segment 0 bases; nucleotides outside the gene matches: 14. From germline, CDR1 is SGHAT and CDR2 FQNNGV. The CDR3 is CASREIKGQLSSYEQYF. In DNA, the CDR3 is TGTGCCAGCAGGGAGATAAAGGGACAGCTAAGCTCCTACGAGCAGTACTTC.

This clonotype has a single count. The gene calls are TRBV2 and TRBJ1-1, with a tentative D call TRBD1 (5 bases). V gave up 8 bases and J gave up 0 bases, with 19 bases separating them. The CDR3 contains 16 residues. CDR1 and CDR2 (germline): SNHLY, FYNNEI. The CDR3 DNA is TGTGCCAGCCCCTTTGGGGCAGCTGTTCTGAACACTGAAGCTTTCTTT. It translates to CASPFGAAVLNTEAFF.

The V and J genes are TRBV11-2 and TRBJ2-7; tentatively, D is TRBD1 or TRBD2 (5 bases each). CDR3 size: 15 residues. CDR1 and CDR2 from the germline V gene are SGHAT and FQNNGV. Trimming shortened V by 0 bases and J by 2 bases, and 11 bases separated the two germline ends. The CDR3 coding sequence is TGTGCCAGCAGCTTAGATAGGGACGATACCTACGAGCAGTACTTC. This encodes CASSLDRDDTYEQYF.

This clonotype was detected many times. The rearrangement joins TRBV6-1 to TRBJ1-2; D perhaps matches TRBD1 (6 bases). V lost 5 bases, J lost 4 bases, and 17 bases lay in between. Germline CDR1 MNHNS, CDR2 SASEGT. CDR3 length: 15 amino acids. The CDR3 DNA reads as TGTGCCAGCAGTTGGGGGCTACAGGGTCTCTATGGCTACACCTTC. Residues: CASSWGLQGLYGYTF.

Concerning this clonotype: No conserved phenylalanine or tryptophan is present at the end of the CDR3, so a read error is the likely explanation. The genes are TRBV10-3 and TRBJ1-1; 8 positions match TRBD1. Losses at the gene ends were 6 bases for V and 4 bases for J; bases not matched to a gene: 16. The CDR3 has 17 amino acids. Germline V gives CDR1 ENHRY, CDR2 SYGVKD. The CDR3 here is CAIRARTGGFWSTEAFS. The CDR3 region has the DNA TGTGCCATCAGGGCCCGTACAGGGGGTTTCTGGAGCACTGAAGCTTTCTCT.

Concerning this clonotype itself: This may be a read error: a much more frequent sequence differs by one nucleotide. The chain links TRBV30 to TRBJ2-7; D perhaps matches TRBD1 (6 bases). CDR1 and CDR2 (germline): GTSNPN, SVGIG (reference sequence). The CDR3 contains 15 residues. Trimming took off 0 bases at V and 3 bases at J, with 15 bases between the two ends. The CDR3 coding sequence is TGTGCCTGGAGTGTACGGGCAGGGGATATCTACGAGCAGTACTTC. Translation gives CAWSVRAGDIYEQYF.

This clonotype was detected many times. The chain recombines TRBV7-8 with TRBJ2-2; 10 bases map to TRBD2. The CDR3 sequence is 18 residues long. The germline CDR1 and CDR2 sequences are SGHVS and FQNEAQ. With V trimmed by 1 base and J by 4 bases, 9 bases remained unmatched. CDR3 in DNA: TGTGCCAGCAGCTTAGATGCTAGCGGGAGTAGGCTCACCGGGGAGCTGTTTTTT. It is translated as CASSLDASGSRLTGELFF.

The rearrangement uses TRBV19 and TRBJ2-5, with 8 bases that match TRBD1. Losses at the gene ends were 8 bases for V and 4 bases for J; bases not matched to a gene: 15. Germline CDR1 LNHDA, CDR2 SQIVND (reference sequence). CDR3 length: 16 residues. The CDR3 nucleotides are TGTGCCAGTCGACAGGGGAGAACGAGCGGAGGAGAGACCCAGTACTTC. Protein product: CASRQGRTSGGETQYF.

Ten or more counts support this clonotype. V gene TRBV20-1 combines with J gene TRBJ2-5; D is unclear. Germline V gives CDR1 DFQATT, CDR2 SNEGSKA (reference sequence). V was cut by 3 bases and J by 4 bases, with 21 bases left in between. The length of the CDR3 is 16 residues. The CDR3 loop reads CSARDILYPATETQYF. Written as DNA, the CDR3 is TGCAGTGCTAGGGATATACTTTATCCAGCGACAGAGACCCAGTACTTC.

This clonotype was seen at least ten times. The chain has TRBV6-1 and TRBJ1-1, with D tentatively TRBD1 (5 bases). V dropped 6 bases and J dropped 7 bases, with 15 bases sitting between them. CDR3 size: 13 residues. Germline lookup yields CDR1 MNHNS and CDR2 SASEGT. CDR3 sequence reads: CASRVQGKGEAFF. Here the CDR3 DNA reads TGTGCCAGCAGGGTCCAGGGAAAGGGTGAAGCTTTCTTT.

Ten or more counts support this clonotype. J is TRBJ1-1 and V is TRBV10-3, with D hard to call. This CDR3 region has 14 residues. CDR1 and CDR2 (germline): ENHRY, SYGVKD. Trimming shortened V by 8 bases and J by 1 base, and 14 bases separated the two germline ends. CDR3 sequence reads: CAISRLPSNTEAFF. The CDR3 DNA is TGTGCCATCTCCCGGCTTCCCTCGAACACTGAAGCTTTCTTT.

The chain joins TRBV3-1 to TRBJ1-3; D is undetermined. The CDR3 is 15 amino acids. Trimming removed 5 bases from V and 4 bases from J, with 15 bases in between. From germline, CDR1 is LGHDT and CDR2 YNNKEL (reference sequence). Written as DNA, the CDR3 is TGTGCCAGCAGCAATATTTGGATGGAGGGAAACACCATATATTTT. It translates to CASSNIWMEGNTIYF.

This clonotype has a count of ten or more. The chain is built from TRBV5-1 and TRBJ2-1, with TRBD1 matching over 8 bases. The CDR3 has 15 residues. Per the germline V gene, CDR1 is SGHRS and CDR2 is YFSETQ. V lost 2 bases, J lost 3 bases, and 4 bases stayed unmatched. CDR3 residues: CASSLDRGYYNEQFF. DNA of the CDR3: TGCGCCAGCAGCTTAGACAGGGGCTACTACAATGAGCAGTTCTTC.

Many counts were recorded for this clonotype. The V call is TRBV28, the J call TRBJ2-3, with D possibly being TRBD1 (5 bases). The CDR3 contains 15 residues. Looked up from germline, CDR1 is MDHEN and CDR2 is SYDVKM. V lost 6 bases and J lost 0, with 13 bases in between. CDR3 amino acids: CASSQPQGSTDTQYF. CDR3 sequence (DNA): TGTGCCAGCAGCCAGCCCCAGGGTAGCACAGATACGCAGTATTTT.

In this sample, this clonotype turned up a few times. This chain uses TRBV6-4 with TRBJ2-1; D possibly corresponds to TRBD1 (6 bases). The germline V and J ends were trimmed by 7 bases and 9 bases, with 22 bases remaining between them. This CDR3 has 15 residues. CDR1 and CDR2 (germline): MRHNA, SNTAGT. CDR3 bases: TGTGCCAGCAACCCAGAAGGGGGAAAAGTTAGTGAGCAGTTCTTC. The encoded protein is CASNPEGGKVSEQFF.

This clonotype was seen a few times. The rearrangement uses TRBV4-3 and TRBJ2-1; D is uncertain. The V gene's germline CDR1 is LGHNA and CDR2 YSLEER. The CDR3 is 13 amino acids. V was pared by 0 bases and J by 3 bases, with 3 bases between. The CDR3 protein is CASSQDLYNEQFF. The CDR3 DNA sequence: TGCGCCAGCAGCCAAGATCTCTACAATGAGCAGTTCTTC.

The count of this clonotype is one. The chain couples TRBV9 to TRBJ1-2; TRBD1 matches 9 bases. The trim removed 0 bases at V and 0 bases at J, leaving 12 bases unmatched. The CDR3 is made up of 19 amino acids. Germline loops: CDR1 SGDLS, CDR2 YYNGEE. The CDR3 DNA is TGTGCCAGCAGCGTAGGAGGTAACCGGGACAGGGAATCTAACTATGGCTACACCTTC. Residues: CASSVGGNRDRESNYGYTF.

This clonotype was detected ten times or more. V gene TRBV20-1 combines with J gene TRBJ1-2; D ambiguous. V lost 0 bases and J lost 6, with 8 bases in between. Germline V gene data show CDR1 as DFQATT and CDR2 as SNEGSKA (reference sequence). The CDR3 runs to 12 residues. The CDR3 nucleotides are TGCAGTGCTAGAGAAGATCGTGATGGCTACACCTTC. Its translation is CSAREDRDGYTF.

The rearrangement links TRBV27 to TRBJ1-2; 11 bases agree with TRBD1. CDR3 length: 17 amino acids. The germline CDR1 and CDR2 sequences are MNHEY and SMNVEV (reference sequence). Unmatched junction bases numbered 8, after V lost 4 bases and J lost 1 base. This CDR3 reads CASSYSPGTGGNYGYTF. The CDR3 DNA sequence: TGTGCCAGCAGTTACAGCCCCGGGACAGGGGGTAACTATGGCTACACCTTC.

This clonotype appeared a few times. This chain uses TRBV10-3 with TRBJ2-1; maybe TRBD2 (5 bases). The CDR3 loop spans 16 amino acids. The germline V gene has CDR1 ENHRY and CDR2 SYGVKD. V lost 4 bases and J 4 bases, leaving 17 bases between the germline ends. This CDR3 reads CAISVHNLADYNEQFF. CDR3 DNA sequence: TGTGCCATCAGTGTCCACAATCTAGCAGATTACAATGAGCAGTTCTTC.

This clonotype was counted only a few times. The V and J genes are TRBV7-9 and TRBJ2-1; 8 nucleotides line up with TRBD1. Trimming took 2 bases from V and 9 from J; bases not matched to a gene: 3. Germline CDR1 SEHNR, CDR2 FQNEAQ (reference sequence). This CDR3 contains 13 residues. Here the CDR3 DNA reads TGTGCCAGCAGCTTAACTCAGGGGGCTGAGCAGTTCTTC. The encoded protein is CASSLTQGAEQFF. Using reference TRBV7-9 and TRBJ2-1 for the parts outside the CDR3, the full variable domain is DTGVSQNPRHKITKRGQNVTFRCDPISEHNRLYWYRQTLGQGPEFLTYFQNEAQLEKSRLLSDRFSAERPKGSFSTLEIQRTEQGDSAMYLCASSLTQGAEQFFGPGTRLTVL.